The 13 T cell receptor beta chains in this list originate from one sample, sequenced in a study of OX40 agonist ivuxolimab in advanced cancers. The protocol was immunoSEQ multiplex PCR, while the TCRdb copy is restricted to in-frame clones and leaves out a portion. In the table there are about 43,000 clones, around 85% of which are singletons. The source material was CD4+ or CD8+ T cells sorted from blood, sampled in a trial of the OX40 agonist ivuxolimab. The origin of the receptors is an adult with an advanced solid tumor such as melanoma, head and neck, liver or kidney cancer.

The gene calls are TRBV7-9 and TRBJ2-1; D is unclear. With 7 bases removed from V and 3 bases from J, the gap between germline ends came to 10 bases. This CDR3 region has 13 residues. Germline CDR1 reads SEHNR; CDR2 reads FQNEAQ (reference sequence). CDR3 bases: TGTGCCAGCACGAGTACCATCTACAATGAGCAGTTCTTC. Protein sequence: CASTSTIYNEQFF. Full variable domain (missing parts from reference TRBV7-9 and TRBJ2-1): DTGVSQNPRHKITKRGQNVTFRCDPISEHNRLYWYRQTLGQGPEFLTYFQNEAQLEKSRLLSDRFSAERPKGSFSTLEIQRTEQGDSAMYLCASTSTIYNEQFFGPGTRLTVL.

This clone was detected only once. The chain uses TRBV6-5 and TRBJ1-2; D call uncertain. The V end was cut by 6 bases, the J end by 4 bases, with 18 bases between. The germline V gene encodes CDR1 MNHEY and CDR2 SVGAGI. The CDR3 length is 15 residues. This CDR3 reads CASSPTLTNVYGYTF. CDR3 sequence (DNA): TGTGCCAGCAGCCCCACCCTGACCAATGTCTATGGCTACACCTTC.

The rearrangement links TRBV7-9 to TRBJ2-1; TRBD2 is a possible D gene (5 bases). The V end was cut by 7 bases, the J end by 8 bases, with 24 bases between. The CDR3 runs 16 residues. Germline values: CDR1 SEHNR, CDR2 FQNEAQ (reference sequence). The CDR3 region has the DNA TGTGCCAGCACCCCCCTGGCGCCTAGGAGGTCGGATGAGCAGTTCTTC. Translated: CASTPLAPRRSDEQFF.

The chain carries TRBV10-3 and TRBJ2-5; maybe TRBD2 (5 bases). The V and J ends lost 0 bases and 5 bases respectively, with 10 bases between them. In germline, CDR1 is ENHRY, CDR2 SYGVKD. The CDR3 length is 14 residues. The CDR3 sequence is CAISESVGGETQYF. CDR3 coding DNA: TGTGCCATCAGTGAGTCGGTTGGCGGGGAGACCCAGTACTTC.

The rearrangement joins TRBV19 to TRBJ1-2; 10 positions match TRBD1. The length of the CDR3 is 17 residues. CDR1 and CDR2 from the germline V gene are LNHDA and SQIVND (reference sequence). Trimming took 5 bases from V and 6 from J; bases not matched to a gene: 15. Here the CDR3 DNA reads TGTGCCAGTAGTCTCGGAAGTTGGGGGACAGGGGAGGATGGCTACACCTTC. Residues: CASSLGSWGTGEDGYTF.

This rearrangement joins TRBV5-1 to TRBJ1-1, with TRBD1 as a possible D gene (6 bases). V lost 2 bases, J lost 1 base, and 15 bases lay in between. Germline V gene lookup returns CDR1 SGHRS and CDR2 YFSETQ. The length of the CDR3 is 16 residues. The CDR3, as DNA: TGCGCCAGCAGCTTAGAAAGAGGACAGCAGAACACTGAAGCTTTCTTT. Translation: CASSLERGQQNTEAFF.

The genes are TRBV9 and TRBJ1-2; 8 bases are shared with TRBD1. V was pared by 0 bases and J by 4 bases, with 8 bases of the junction left unmatched. This CDR3 is built from 16 residues. Germline V CDR1 and CDR2: SGDLS, YYNGEE. CDR3 protein: CASSVGPGQGSYGYTF. The CDR3 DNA follows: TGTGCCAGCAGCGTAGGCCCCGGACAGGGTAGCTATGGCTACACCTTC.

The chain joins TRBV5-1 to TRBJ2-7, with a possible D match to TRBD1 (6 bases). Trimming cost V 3 bases and J 3 bases, with 10 bases left between them. The CDR3 sequence is 13 residues long. The germline gives CDR1 SGHRS, CDR2 YFSETQ. CDR3 loop: CASSWGPGYEQYV. The CDR3 DNA reads as TGCGCCAGCAGCTGGGGGCCTGGCTACGAGCAGTACGTC.

V is TRBV4-3 and J is TRBJ1-4; 10 positions match TRBD1. The V segment lost 6 bases and the J segment 5 bases; nucleotides outside the gene matches: 3. There are 14 residues in the CDR3. Germline CDR1 reads LGHNA; CDR2 reads YSLEER. CDR3 in amino acids: CASRVGQGNEKLFF. DNA of the CDR3: TGCGCCAGCAGGGTGGGACAGGGGAATGAAAAACTGTTTTTT.

This clone was seen repeatedly, ten times or more. The chain joins TRBV16 to TRBJ2-2; 7 bases line up with TRBD1. J was trimmed by 4 bases and V by 3 bases; bases with no gene match: 5. The CDR3 loop spans 15 amino acids. The germline gives CDR1 KGHSY, CDR2 FQNENV. The CDR3 loop is CASSHNDRATGELFF. The DNA for the CDR3 is TGTGCCAGCAGCCACAATGACAGGGCCACCGGGGAGCTGTTTTTT.

CDR3 amino acids: CAYNAAGAEQFF. In DNA, the CDR3 is TGTGCCTACAACGCAGCGGGAGCTGAGCAGTTCTTC. This rearrangement joins TRBV2 to TRBJ2-1; 8 bases line up with TRBD2. The germline CDR1 and CDR2 sequences are SNHLY and FYNNEI. J gave up 9 bases and V 11 bases, and 9 bases lay outside the gene matches. The CDR3 runs 12 residues.

This clone occurred once. This rearrangement joins TRBV7-6 to TRBJ1-2; unclear D gene. Deletions cut 3 bases from V and 8 bases from J, with 7 bases between. Germline V CDR1 and CDR2: SGHVS, FNYEAQ. The CDR3 loop spans 11 amino acids. CDR3 bases: TGTGCCAGCAGCTTCGGTTGGGGCTACACCTTC. Translated: CASSFGWGYTF.

This sequence joins TRBV27 and TRBJ1-5; weak D call: TRBD1 (5 bases). The CDR3 is made up of 15 amino acids. Germline V gene data show CDR1 as MNHEY and CDR2 as SMNVEV (reference sequence). Trimming removed 0 bases from V and 5 bases from J, with 11 bases in between. The chain's CDR3 is CASSLSGDGYQPQHF. The CDR3 region has the DNA TGTGCCAGCAGTTTATCGGGGGACGGGTATCAGCCCCAGCATTTT.